This T cell receptor (beta chain) was obtained from a study of technical replicates of blood from a few donors (dated by TCRdb to the late 2010s). Comments on this clone: The antigen it binds to is not known. No much larger clonotype is one base removed from it; base qualities were not supplied.

The protocol used for the library was the immunoSEQ multiplex PCR assay. TCRdb limited this immuneACCESS table to in-frame rearrangements with V and J called. A share of clones is missing; checked studies link under half to unresolved V genes, and the rest is unexplained. This sample lists tens of thousands of clones; 90% to 95% were detected once. In total, the top ten clones hold about 0.25% of the sample. From the germline V gene, CDR1 is SGHTA and CDR2 is FQGNSA. The CDR3 runs 15 amino acids, cysteine and phenylalanine included. The kept DNA is CDR3 alone, 45 bases in frame from the first base. V is cut back by 1 base and J by 4 bases, with 3 bases in the junction unmatched.

Sequencing input: T cells isolated from PBMCs. The TCR sequence derives from a human donor in good health. Rearrangement joined TRBV7-2 to TRBJ2-1, with 8 middle bases fitting TRBD2. The DNA sequence is given as TGTGCCAGCAGCTTAGAAGCGGGAGCGTACAATGAGCAGTTCTTC. Its protein is CASSLEAGAYNEQFF. This CDR3, with the reference TRBV7-2 and TRBJ2-1 proteins standing in past its ends, gives the full variable domain GAGVSQSPSNKVTEKGKDVELRCDPISGHTALYWYRQSLGQGLEFLIYFQGNSAPDKSGLPSDRFSAERTGGSVSTLTIQRTQQEDSAVYLCASSLEAGAYNEQFFGPGTRLTVL.